A selection of T cell receptor beta chains follows, all from one sample in a study of CD8+ T cells in alopecia areata. The data were produced by immunoSEQ multiplex PCR, yet TCRdb's version contains in-frame clones alone and is incomplete. The sample contains 150,000 to 200,000 clones, roughly 60% of which appear only once. Sequencing used CD4+ T cells sorted from blood, obtained at week 24, from a patient treated with tofacitinib. These receptors were obtained from a human donor with alopecia areata. Each CDR3 is given with its conserved first and last residue. D genes are given only for firm matches. Clone size is not always given. Where it is, it says once, few, many or a class for expanded clones.

TRBJ1-1	TRBV7-2	.	TRBD1	CASSVTGGSTEAFF	TGTGCCAGCAGCGTGACAGGGGGGAGCACTGAAGCTTTCTTT
TRBJ1-2	TRBV7-9	.	.	CASSLEPTDYGYTF	TGTGCCAGCAGCTTAGAGCCGACGGACTATGGCTACACCTTC
TRBJ1-6	TRBV9	.	.	CASSGGVVDNSPLHF	TGTGCCAGCAGCGGGGGGGTCGTGGATAATTCACCCCTCCACTTT
TRBJ1-3	TRBV29-1	.	.	CSVDSGNTIYF	TGCAGCGTGGACTCTGGAAACACCATATATTTT
TRBJ2-4	TRBV19	.	.	CASSIVAGENIQYF	TGTGCCAGTAGTATAGTTGCAGGTGAAAACATTCAGTACTTC
TRBJ1-1	TRBV30	.	.	CAWSVSVNTEAFF	TGTGCCTGGAGTGTCTCGGTTAACACTGAAGCTTTCTTT
TRBJ2-5	TRBV10-3	.	.	CAISPSGETQYF	TGTGCCATCAGCCCTTCAGGAGAGACCCAGTACTTC
TRBJ2-3	TRBV5-1	.	.	CASSLRQSTDTQYF	TGCGCCAGCAGCTTGCGCCAGAGCACAGATACGCAGTATTTT
TRBJ2-2	TRBV10-2	.	TRBD2	CASSRDYNTGELFF	TGCGCCAGCAGCCGGGACTACAACACCGGGGAGCTGTTTTTT
TRBJ2-1	TRBV6-5	.	.	CASSADWSSYNEQFF	TGTGCCAGCAGTGCAGACTGGAGCTCCTACAATGAGCAGTTCTTC
TRBJ2-2	TRBV4-1	few	TRBD2	CASSQDTSGGTNTGELFF	TGCGCCAGCAGCCAAGATACTAGCGGGGGGACGAACACCGGGGAGCTGTTTTTT
TRBJ2-3	TRBV4-3	few	.	CASSRLNEATDTQYF	TGCGCCAGCAGCCGGTTGAATGAGGCGACAGATACGCAGTATTTT
TRBJ1-1	TRBV20-1	.	.	CSGEGLNEAFF	TGCAGTGGGGAGGGGTTGAATGAAGCTTTCTTT
TRBJ1-2	TRBV5-1	once	.	CASSLAFSNLDGYTF	TGCGCCAGCAGCTTGGCTTTCTCTAACCTAGATGGCTACACCTTC
TRBJ2-2	TRBV29-1	few	.	CSVEIGSGNTGELFF	TGCAGCGTTGAAATCGGCAGCGGGAACACCGGGGAGCTGTTTTTT
TRBJ2-2	TRBV11-2	.	TRBD1	CASSFSGGNTGELFF	TGTGCCAGCAGCTTCTCAGGGGGTAACACCGGGGAGCTGTTTTTT
TRBJ2-2	TRBV29-1	.	.	CSVPRDMSGELFF	TGCAGCGTTCCTAGGGATATGTCCGGGGAGCTGTTTTTT
TRBJ2-2	TRBV5-1	.	TRBD1	CASSLGQSNTGELFF	TGCGCCAGCAGCCTGGGACAGTCGAACACCGGGGAGCTGTTTTTT
TRBJ1-2	TRBV4-1	.	.	CASSQRTANYGYTF	TGCGCCAGCAGCCAACGGACAGCTAACTATGGCTACACCTTC
TRBJ2-3	TRBV2	.	.	CASSVGGVSTDTQYF	TGTGCCAGCAGTGTCGGAGGGGTTAGCACAGATACGCAGTATTTT
TRBJ2-1	TRBV30	once	.	CAWSVGRREFF	TGTGCCTGGAGTGTGGGACGTCGGGAGTTCTTC
TRBJ1-1	TRBV27	.	.	CASSPRPARDTEAFF	TGTGCCAGCAGTCCTCGACCAGCGAGGGACACTGAAGCTTTCTTT
TRBJ1-5	TRBV30	.	.	CAWSVGGDQPQHF	TGTGCCTGGAGTGTCGGCGGGGATCAGCCCCAGCATTTT
TRBJ2-5	TRBV5-1	.	TRBD1	CASSLTGQGGQETQYF	TGCGCCAGCAGCTTGACGGGACAGGGAGGACAAGAGACCCAGTACTTC
TRBJ1-2	TRBV30	.	TRBD1	CAWSKDRQYGYTF	TGTGCCTGGAGTAAGGACAGGCAGTATGGCTACACCTTC
TRBJ1-1	TRBV6-6	.	.	CASCRGTDTEAFF	TGTGCCAGTTGTAGGGGGACGGACACTGAAGCTTTCTTT
TRBJ2-2	TRBV12-5	.	.	CASGLEHLGELFF	TGTGCTAGTGGTTTGGAACATCTCGGGGAGCTGTTTTTT
TRBJ2-7	TRBV18	few	.	CASSATGTKTYEQYF	TGTGCCAGCTCGGCGACCGGGACGAAAACCTACGAGCAGTACTTC
TRBJ1-1	TRBV11-2	.	TRBD1	CASSFGQGDTEAFF	TGTGCCAGCAGCTTTGGACAGGGGGACACTGAAGCTTTCTTT
TRBJ2-1	TRBV19	.	.	CASNPDHGNEQFF	TGTGCCAGTAATCCGGATCATGGCAATGAGCAGTTCTTC
TRBJ2-3	TRBV7-9	.	TRBD2	CASRRLAGQTDTQYF	TGTGCCAGCAGACGACTAGCGGGGCAAACAGATACGCAGTATTTT
TRBJ1-4	TRBV18	.	.	CASSPPQNRRDEKLFF	TGTGCCAGCTCCCCTCCACAGAACAGAAGGGATGAAAAACTGTTTTTT
TRBJ1-2	TRBV7-7	.	.	CASSPGGSNYGYTF	TGTGCCAGCAGCCCGGGCGGGTCCAACTATGGCTACACCTTC
TRBJ2-5	TRBV30	few	.	CAWSGSPWETQYF	TGTGCCTGGAGTGGGTCCCCATGGGAGACCCAGTACTTC
TRBJ2-7	TRBV7-2	.	TRBD2	CASSVIPAGGNEQYF	TGTGCCAGCAGCGTTATCCCCGCGGGGGGTAACGAGCAGTACTTC
TRBJ2-3	TRBV29-1	.	.	CSVLQDLTDTQYF	TGCAGCGTCCTACAGGACTTAACAGATACGCAGTATTTT
TRBJ1-5	TRBV2	.	.	CASSEEGLGNQPQHF	TGTGCCAGCAGTGAGGAGGGGTTGGGGAATCAGCCCCAGCATTTT
TRBJ1-6	TRBV9	.	.	CASSVREASPLHF	TGTGCCAGCAGCGTCAGGGAGGCTTCACCCCTCCACTTT
TRBJ2-1	TRBV10-3	.	.	CAISGPSSGSPHHNEQFF	TGTGCCATCAGTGGACCATCTTCCGGGTCTCCTCATCACAATGAGCAGTTCTTC
TRBJ1-2	TRBV19	.	TRBD1	CASSNGQVYGYTF	TGTGCCAGTAGTAATGGACAGGTCTATGGCTACACCTTC
TRBJ1-5	TRBV19	.	.	CASSIRFNQPQHF	TGTGCCAGTAGTATTAGGTTCAATCAGCCCCAGCATTTT
TRBJ1-2	TRBV4-1	.	TRBD1	CASSQEGTGLGGYTF	TGCGCCAGCAGCCAAGAGGGGACAGGGTTAGGTGGCTACACCTTC
TRBJ2-1	TRBV30	.	.	CAWMDRISYNEQFF	TGTGCCTGGATGGACAGAATCTCCTACAATGAGCAGTTCTTC
TRBJ1-5	TRBV7-8	.	TRBD1	CASSSSNRGLNQPQHF	TGTGCCAGCAGCTCCAGTAACAGGGGGCTCAATCAGCCCCAGCATTTT
TRBJ1-1	TRBV11-3	.	.	CASSLALGPLNTEAFF	TGTGCCAGCAGCTTAGCCCTCGGACCGCTTAATACTGAAGCTTTCTTT
TRBJ1-5	TRBV4-3	.	.	CASSQDLGAGQPQHF	TGCGCCAGCAGCCAAGATTTAGGGGCTGGGCAGCCCCAGCATTTT
TRBJ2-7	TRBV29-1	.	.	CSVERRGGLNYEQYF	TGCAGCGTTGAAAGACGTGGGGGATTAAACTACGAGCAGTACTTC
TRBJ2-2	TRBV11-3	.	.	CASSLSGYTGELFF	TGTGCCAGCAGCTTATCGGGTTACACCGGGGAGCTGTTTTTT
TRBJ2-4	TRBV11-2	.	.	CASSAFPSDIQYF	TGTGCCAGCTCAGCTTTCCCCTCGGACATTCAGTACTTC
TRBJ2-3	TRBV30	few	TRBD1	CAWSLGTESTTDTQYF	TGTGCCTGGAGTCTCGGGACAGAATCCACCACAGATACGCAGTATTTT
TRBJ1-1	TRBV29-1	.	.	CSVRELTEAFF	TGCAGCGTTCGGGAGCTCACTGAAGCTTTCTTT
TRBJ2-1	TRBV7-7	.	.	CASSAGLTNEQFF	TGTGCCAGCTCGGCGGGCCTTACGAATGAGCAGTTCTTC
TRBJ2-5	TRBV11-2	few	.	CASSLGETQYF	TGTGCCAGCAGCTTAGGAGAGACCCAGTACTTC
TRBJ2-3	TRBV29-1	.	.	CSVGHTDTQYF	TGCAGCGTTGGACACACAGATACGCAGTATTTT